This TCR beta chain emerged from a study of T cells after yellow fever vaccination. Study-wide context: The fractions with low cell numbers were processed using SMART-Seq v4 Ultra Low Input.

There are a few counts of this clonotype. No antigen is known for it. A process of 5'RACE template switching, which added a universal primer site and UMIs, was used to make TCR cDNA. TCRdb used MiXCR to reprocess the 5' RACE reads, holding one entry per CDR3 protein. The table has roughly 310,000 distinct CDR3 sequences, 3.6% seen once. Whole-study results and caveats: The study re-detected most primary-vaccination clones after the booster (under 97% CD4, 88% CD8). A weaker but faster secondary response was observed, peaking on day 5 versus 15.

The CDR3 has 15 amino acids. Per the germline V gene, CDR1 is SGHNT and CDR2 is YYREEE (reference sequence). Trimming took off 0 bases at V and 7 bases at J, with 11 bases between the two ends. The receptor was derived from a young man who received the YFV17D yellow fever vaccine. The chain couples TRBV5-4 to TRBJ1-6; perhaps TRBD1 as D (5 bases). This specimen was PBMCs, taken on the day of the yellow fever booster vaccination. The CDR3 sequence: CASSLAGPSNSPLHF. CDR3 bases: TGTGCCAGCAGCTTGGCGGGACCAAGCAATTCACCCCTCCACTTT.